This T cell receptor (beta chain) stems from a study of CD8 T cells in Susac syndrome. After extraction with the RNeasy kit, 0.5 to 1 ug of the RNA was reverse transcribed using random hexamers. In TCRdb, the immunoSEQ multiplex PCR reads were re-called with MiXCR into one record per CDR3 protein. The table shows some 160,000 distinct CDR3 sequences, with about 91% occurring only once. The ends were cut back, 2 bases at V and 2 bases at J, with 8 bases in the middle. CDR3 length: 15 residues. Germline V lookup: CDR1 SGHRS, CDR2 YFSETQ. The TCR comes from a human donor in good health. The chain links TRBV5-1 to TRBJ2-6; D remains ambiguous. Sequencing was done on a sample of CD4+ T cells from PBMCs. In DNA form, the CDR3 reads TGCGCCAGCAGCTTTCAAAATACTGGGGCCAACGTCCTGACTTTC. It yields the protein CASSFQNTGANVLTF.